This T cell receptor (beta chain) derives from a study of long-term antiretroviral therapy in people with HIV (dated by TCRdb to between 2021 and 2024). The study in broad terms: Collection of the earliest samples took place about a decade ahead of the 2015 WHO recommendation for immediate ART, at a time when ART was typically delayed until CD4 counts fell. A retrospective serial study tested whether ART initiation and durable HIV suppression were associated with changes in peripheral blood TRB repertoire composition and diversity. From some 30 adults with confirmed HIV infection, the cohort provided around 180 cryopreserved PBMC samples, gathered serially across a mean of approximately six years (range 1-12). Among the 30 or so participants with HIV, about 11 were female. Test extractions of a monoclonal T-cell line alongside approximately 36 polyclonal samples showed no cross-contamination during QIAcube processing.

The immunoSEQ hsTCRB v3.0 assay was used at survey level resolution to sequence the TRB variable region. TRB sequencing targeted a depth of roughly 35,000-55,000 T-cell genomes per sample. Pooled TRB libraries were sequenced on an Illumina MiSeq with a v3 150-cycle kit. Regarding the original processing steps: Repertoire analysis was run in R within a reproducible Nextflow workflow that covered QC, data transformation and analysis. LymphoSeq2, an R package for exploring AIRR-Seq data, was used to implement custom analyses. Several samples that yielded fewer than 5000 total TRB sequences were excluded, so that some 190 HIV repertoires were analyzed. Among the roughly 200 retained HIV repertoires, approximately 61 were collected before ART initiation and 129 after ART initiation. Repertoires were downsampled to 5000 TRB nucleotide sequences, and summary statistics were averaged over 100 downsampling iterations. Only TRB sequences with CDR3 regions of at least seven amino acids were retained for analysis. Two measures captured diversity: a Shannon entropy-derived clonality score and the Gini coefficient. In the repertoire networks, any two of the top 5000 CDR3 amino acid sequences were linked whenever the two sequences differed by an edit distance of one. GLIPH2 predicted antigen specificity groups and MHC restriction for TRB CDR3 amino acid sequences. To flag known associations with CMV, EBV, HIV or tissue antigens, CDR3 amino acid sequences were compared against VDJdb and McPAS-TCR. Pre-ART, post-ART and control groups were compared with Wilcoxon signed-rank tests and Holm-Bonferroni correction. Drawn from immuneACCESS, this table holds only the in-frame rearrangements with V and J called that TCRdb kept. Clones are partly lost; checked studies trace under half to an unresolved V gene and leave the rest unexplained. The V and J calls and clone size are taken from that table; D and trimming were inferred from the DNA. This sample is represented by 21,000 or so clones; more than 75% of them were singletons. The ten largest clones take up around 3.2% of the sample.

To be included, a participant needed at least one PBMC sample from before ART initiation plus at least two post-ART samples. Treatment was received in the United States of America by all participants with HIV. Cryopreserved samples of about 0.95-11 million PBMC were thawed and washed before DNA extraction. At the time of the earliest PBMC sample, participants with HIV were aged between about 23 and 54 years. Each participant contributed PBMC samples from 1-4 timepoints before ART initiation and 2-8 timepoints after ART initiation, with a median of 7 samples. For every participant, serial HIV viral load, CD4+ T-cell count, ART history and demographic data were obtained. A Qiagen kit on a QIAcube was used to extract genomic DNA from unsorted PBMC, with samples processed in batches of 12. Broader findings and caveats from the paper: The repertoire was dominated across all time points by expanded TRB clones identified before ART initiation, although this dominance was seen to fluctuate and to decrease in many PLHIV after ART. Starting ART was linked to a significant rise in TRB diversity, yet even with long-term ART the diversity remained significantly lower than in transplant donor controls. Inferences about post-ART repertoire changes were limited because no data were available on ART adherence, viral resistance or therapy changes. Unsorted PBMC were profiled instead of sorted CD4+ and CD8+ T cells because pre-ART samples had limited cell numbers. Since PBMC availability was limited, sequencing covered only the TCR beta chain, with no alpha chain pairing. Narrower CDR3 length ranges were observed in HIV repertoires than in controls, and an antigen-experienced repertoire with only a slight naive shift after ART was suggested by the network structure. The samples span the years 2004 to 2017, and the ART regimens used at that time may not be as effective as current regimens.

V loses 3 bases at its end and J loses 6 bases; junction bases beyond the gene matches: 10. There are 16 amino acids in the CDR3, from cysteine to phenylalanine inclusive. CDR3 DNA is the only sequence kept; it has 48 bases, read in frame from the first base. CDR1 SEHNR and CDR2 FQNEAQ are derived from the germline V gene (reference sequence). As for this clone: This receptor's antigen is unknown. Qualities for individual bases were not recorded, and no much larger clone is one base off.

This sequence was found in a man aged 60 to 75 with HIV. The V and J segments used are TRBV7-9 and TRBJ2-3, with 9 bases in between that match TRBD2. The sample consisted of unsorted PBMCs, taken 2.3 years after starting antiretroviral therapy. The CDR3 region: CASSFPSSGESDTQYF. The DNA sequence follows: TGTGCCAGCAGCTTCCCATCTAGCGGGGAGTCTGATACGCAGTATTTT.